This T cell receptor beta chain was documented in a study of blood T cells in healthy people across ages. Study-wide points: Long-lived and aged donors differed, with more naive CD4+ cells and higher diversity in the long-lived. Age brought a roughly linear fall in TCR beta diversity measured per million T cells.

With a J-beta primer mix and a sample-barcoded 5' primer, a second PCR ran roughly 7 to 11 cycles. One entry per CDR3 protein, called by TCRdb with MiXCR from the 5' RACE reads. The table lists 1.5 million to 2 million distinct CDR3 sequences, roughly 27% of them singletons. As regards this clonotype: The antigen remains unidentified.

Trimming cost V 5 bases and J 6 bases; bases outside gene matches: 12. The CDR3 has 15 amino acids. Every sample yielded at least 6 million isolated PBMCs. This receptor was taken from a woman in her twenties or thirties in good health. The genes are TRBV12-3 or TRBV12-4 and TRBJ1-1; 7 bases are a match to TRBD1. Sequenced: blood. The CDR3 nucleotides read TGTGCCAGCAGTCTAATTAGGGACAGATCGCCTGAAGCTTTCTTT. Its protein product is CASSLIRDRSPEAFF.